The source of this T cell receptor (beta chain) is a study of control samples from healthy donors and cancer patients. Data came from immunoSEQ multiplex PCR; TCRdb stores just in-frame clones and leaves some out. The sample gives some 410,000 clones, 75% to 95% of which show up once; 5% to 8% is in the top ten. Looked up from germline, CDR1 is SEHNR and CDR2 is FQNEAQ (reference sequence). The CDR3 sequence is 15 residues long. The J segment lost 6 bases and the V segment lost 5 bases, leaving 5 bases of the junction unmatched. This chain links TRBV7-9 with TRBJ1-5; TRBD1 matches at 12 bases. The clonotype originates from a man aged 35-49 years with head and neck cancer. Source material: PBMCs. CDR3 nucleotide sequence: TGTGCCAGCAGCCCGGGACAGGGGGCATCTCAGCCCCAGCATTTT. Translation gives CASSPGQGASQPQHF.